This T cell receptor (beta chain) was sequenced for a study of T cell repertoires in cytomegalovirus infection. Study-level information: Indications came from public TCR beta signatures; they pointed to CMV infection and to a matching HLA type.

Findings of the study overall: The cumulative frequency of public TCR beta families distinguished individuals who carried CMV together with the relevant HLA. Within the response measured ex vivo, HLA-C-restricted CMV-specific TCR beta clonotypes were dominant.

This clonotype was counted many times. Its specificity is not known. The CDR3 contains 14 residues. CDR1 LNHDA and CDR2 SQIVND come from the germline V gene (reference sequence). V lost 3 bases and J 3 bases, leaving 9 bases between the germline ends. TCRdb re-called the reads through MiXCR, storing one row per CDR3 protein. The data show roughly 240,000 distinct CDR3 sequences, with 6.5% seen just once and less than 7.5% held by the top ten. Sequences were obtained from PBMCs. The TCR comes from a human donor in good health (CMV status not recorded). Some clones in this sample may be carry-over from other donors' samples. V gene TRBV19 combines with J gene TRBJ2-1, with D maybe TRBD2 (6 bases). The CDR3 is CASSIRGSYNEQFF. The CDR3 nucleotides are TGTGCCAGTAGTATCCGGGGGAGCTACAATGAGCAGTTCTTC.